The next 18 T cell receptor beta chains were all read from a single sample in a study of circulating and synovial CD4+ cells in juvenile arthritis. Profiled with immunoSEQ multiplex PCR; TCRdb holds only in-frame clones, not every one. The sample gives tens of thousands of clones, roughly 96% of which show up once; about 0.61% is in the top ten. Sequencing used CD4+ T cells from blood. The origin of the receptors is a human donor with juvenile idiopathic arthritis.

The chain recombines TRBV27 with TRBJ2-7; D is ambiguous. Trimming took 2 bases from V and 4 from J, leaving 12 bases between them. The CDR3 covers 14 residues. In germline, CDR1 is MNHEY, CDR2 SMNVEV (reference sequence). CDR3 bases: TGTGCCAGCAGTTTAGAGCCTGGTTCTTACGAGCAGTACTTC. Translated, it gives CASSLEPGSYEQYF.

V gene TRBV5-1 combines with J gene TRBJ2-2; TRBD1 aligns across 10 bases. Germline CDR1 is SGHRS and CDR2 is YFSETQ. V lost 4 bases and J lost 5; bases outside the gene matches: 5. This CDR3 has 15 residues. The CDR3 DNA sequence: TGCGCCAGCAGCCCGGGACAGGGGCGGACCGGGGAGCTGTTTTTT. The encoded protein is CASSPGQGRTGELFF.

The V and J genes are TRBV19 and TRBJ2-7, with 8 bases matching TRBD1. The CDR3 extends over 12 amino acids. Germline CDR1 and CDR2: LNHDA and SQIVND (reference sequence). V gave up 10 bases and J gave up 2 bases; unmatched junction bases: 4. The CDR3 DNA reads TGTGCCACTGGACAGGGCCCCTACGAGCAGTACTTC. It is translated as CATGQGPYEQYF.

The chain employs TRBV6-1 and TRBJ1-5; 9 bases line up with TRBD1. CDR3 size: 16 residues. V was clipped by 2 bases and J by 3 bases; unmatched bases: 5. Germline-derived CDR1 and CDR2 are MNHNS and SASEGT. The chain's CDR3 is CASSERGQGLNQPQHF. The DNA for the CDR3 is TGTGCCAGCAGTGAAAGGGGACAGGGCCTCAATCAGCCCCAGCATTTT.

The V and J genes are TRBV11-2 and TRBJ1-2; D uncertain. Germline loops: CDR1 SGHAT, CDR2 FQNNGV. There are 14 residues in the CDR3. V lost 3 bases and J 3 bases, leaving 11 bases between the germline ends. This CDR3 is CASSFQEGYYGYTF. As DNA, the CDR3 is TGTGCCAGCAGCTTCCAGGAAGGATACTATGGCTACACCTTC.

This clone was observed once. The chain joins TRBV11-2 to TRBJ2-2; 9 bases fit TRBD1. V shed 5 bases, J shed 1 base, and the junction held 8 bases outside the gene matches. CDR3 size: 17 residues. The germline V gene encodes CDR1 SGHAT and CDR2 FQNNGV. In DNA, the CDR3 is TGTGCCAGCAGCCGGACAGGGGCACTTAAGAACACCGGGGAGCTGTTTTTT. It translates to CASSRTGALKNTGELFF.

The chain joins TRBV4-1 to TRBJ1-4, with 8 bases identical to TRBD1. Germline V gene data show CDR1 as MGHRA and CDR2 as YSYEKL. This CDR3 is built from 17 residues. J gave up 10 bases and V 0 bases, and 13 bases lay outside the gene matches. CDR3 sequence reads: CASSQDVQPTGEVKLFF. Written as DNA, the CDR3 is TGCGCCAGCAGCCAAGACGTCCAACCGACAGGGGAGGTAAAACTGTTTTTT.

This sequence joins TRBV4-1 and TRBJ2-7, with 9 bases identical to TRBD1. Germline assignment: CDR1 MGHRA and CDR2 YSYEKL. The CDR3 loop spans 18 amino acids. J was trimmed by 4 bases and V by 0 bases; bases with no gene match: 13. The CDR3 DNA follows: TGCGCCAGCAGCCAAGACCCCACCGGGACAGGGTACTCTTACGAGCAGTACTTC. Encoded protein: CASSQDPTGTGYSYEQYF.

The chain links TRBV29-1 to TRBJ2-5; D is perhaps TRBD2 (6 bases). V was clipped by 6 bases and J by 1 base, with 15 bases between them. This CDR3 spans 14 amino acids. The germline V gene has CDR1 SQVTM and CDR2 ANQGSEA. The CDR3 DNA reads TGCAGCGTACTACCTAGGAGGGCCCAAGAGACCCAGTACTTC. Translation gives CSVLPRRAQETQYF.

The chain links TRBV29-1 to TRBJ1-2; maybe TRBD1 (6 bases). CDR1 and CDR2 from the germline V gene are SQVTM and ANQGSEA. Trimming left V 5 bases short and J 1 base short, with 11 bases between. The CDR3 is 13 residues long. The CDR3 is CSVFSRGNYGYTF. As DNA, the CDR3 is TGCAGCGTTTTCAGCAGGGGTAACTATGGCTACACCTTC.

The table lists this clone with a few counts. The CDR3 DNA reads TGTGCTACTGGCGGGGACTTCGGCGAGCAGTACTTC. Amino acid sequence: CATGGDFGEQYF. The V gene is TRBV6-5, the J gene TRBJ2-7; D may be TRBD2 (6 bases). The germline CDR1 and CDR2 sequences are MNHEY and SVGAGI. The CDR3 consists of 12 residues.

This chain links TRBV7-8 with TRBJ1-5; no definite D call. CDR3 length equals 15 residues. V lost 1 base and J 4 bases, leaving 11 bases between the germline ends. Germline CDR1 reads SGHVS; CDR2 reads FQNEAQ. CDR3 sequence (DNA): TGTGCCAGCAGCTTAGTGGGTCGGGTTAATCAGCCCCAGCATTTT. Its translation: CASSLVGRVNQPQHF.

A word on this clone: Other nucleotide sequences from this sample produce the same CDR3. The V gene is TRBV9, the J gene TRBJ1-6; TRBD1 is a possible D gene (6 bases). Germline V gene lookup returns CDR1 SGDLS and CDR2 YYNGEE. The CDR3 is 14 amino acids. V was shortened by 5 bases and J by 7 bases, with 13 bases between the two germline ends. The DNA of the CDR3 is TGTGCCAGCAGAAAACAGGGTGACAATTCACCCCTCCACTTT. Translation: CASRKQGDNSPLHF.

V gene TRBV5-1 combines with J gene TRBJ1-1; D may be TRBD1 (6 bases). The V gene lost 1 base and the J gene lost 5 bases, with 15 bases spanning the gap. The CDR3 is 15 residues long. Per germline, CDR1 SGHRS and CDR2 YFSETQ. Written as DNA, the CDR3 is TGCGCCAGCAGCTTGAACCGGGCGAGGGGGACTGAAGCTTTCTTT. This gives the protein CASSLNRARGTEAFF.

The rearrangement links TRBV10-3 to TRBJ2-7; a weak D match, TRBD2 (7 bases). Trimming pared 0 bases from V and 7 bases from J, leaving 13 bases between. Germline V gene sequence: CDR1 ENHRY, CDR2 SYGVKD. The CDR3 spans 14 residues. The CDR3 here is CAISESREGGEQYF. DNA for the CDR3: TGTGCCATCAGTGAGTCAAGGGAGGGGGGAGAGCAGTACTTC.

V is TRBV27 and J is TRBJ1-5; 7 bases agree with TRBD1. V shed 3 bases and J 7 bases; nucleotides not matched to a gene: 6. CDR1 is MNHEY, CDR2 SMNVEV, per germline (reference sequence). The CDR3 is 14 amino acids. The CDR3 protein is CASSFRGLSQPQHF. The CDR3 region has the DNA TGTGCCAGCAGTTTTAGGGGGCTCTCGCAGCCCCAGCATTTT.

DNA of the CDR3: TGTGCCAGTAGTATCGGTCCTAGCGGGAGGTTTCAAGAGACCCAGTACTTC. Protein: CASSIGPSGRFQETQYF. V gene TRBV19 combines with J gene TRBJ2-5, with 11 positions matching TRBD2. Trimming at V came to 3 bases and at J to 2 bases, leaving 8 bases not matched to a gene. Per germline, CDR1 LNHDA and CDR2 SQIVND (reference sequence). The CDR3 sequence is 17 residues long.

The chain is built from TRBV11-3 and TRBJ2-3, with 9 bases identical to TRBD2. CDR1 is SGHNT, CDR2 YENEEA, per germline. The CDR3 runs to 16 residues. Trimming removed 1 base from V and 4 bases from J; junction bases left unmatched: 6. CDR3 nucleotide sequence: TGTGCCAGCAGCTTAGCGGGCGGGGGGGCCCCAGATACGCAGTATTTT. Translated: CASSLAGGGAPDTQYF.